This TCR beta chain was sequenced during a study of blood T cells in healthy people across ages. Across the whole study: About one barcoded TCR beta cDNA was captured per two T cells.

They isolated at least 7 million PBMCs from each sample. The germline V gene has CDR1 SGDLS and CDR2 YYNGEE. Trimming pared 0 bases from V and 10 bases from J, leaving 10 bases between. This CDR3 is built from 12 residues. Primers used in a second PCR of about 7 to 12 cycles were a sample-barcoded 5' primer and a J-beta primer mix. Carrying 12 random nucleotides, a template-switch adaptor labeled each individual cDNA molecule. TCRdb re-called the 5' RACE reads with MiXCR, one entry per CDR3 protein. The data show 730,000 or so distinct CDR3 sequences, approximately 43% seen once. The sample was blood. The chain links TRBV9 to TRBJ1-1; the D gene is possibly TRBD1 (6 bases). This TCR was recovered from a woman aged 55-75 years in good health. CDR3 residues: CASSVEGQRAFF. CDR3 sequence (DNA): TGTGCCAGCAGCGTAGAGGGACAAAGAGCTTTCTTT.